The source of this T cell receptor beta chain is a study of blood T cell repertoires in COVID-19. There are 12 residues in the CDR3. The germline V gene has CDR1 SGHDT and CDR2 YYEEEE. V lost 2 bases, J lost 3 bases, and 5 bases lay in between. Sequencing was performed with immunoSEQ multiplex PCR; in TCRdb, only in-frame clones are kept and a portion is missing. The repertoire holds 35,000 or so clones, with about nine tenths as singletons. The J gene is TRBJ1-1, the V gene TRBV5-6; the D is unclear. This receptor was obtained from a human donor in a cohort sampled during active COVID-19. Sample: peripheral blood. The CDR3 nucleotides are TGTGCCAGCAGCTTATCAGACACTGAAGCTTTCTTT. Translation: CASSLSDTEAFF.